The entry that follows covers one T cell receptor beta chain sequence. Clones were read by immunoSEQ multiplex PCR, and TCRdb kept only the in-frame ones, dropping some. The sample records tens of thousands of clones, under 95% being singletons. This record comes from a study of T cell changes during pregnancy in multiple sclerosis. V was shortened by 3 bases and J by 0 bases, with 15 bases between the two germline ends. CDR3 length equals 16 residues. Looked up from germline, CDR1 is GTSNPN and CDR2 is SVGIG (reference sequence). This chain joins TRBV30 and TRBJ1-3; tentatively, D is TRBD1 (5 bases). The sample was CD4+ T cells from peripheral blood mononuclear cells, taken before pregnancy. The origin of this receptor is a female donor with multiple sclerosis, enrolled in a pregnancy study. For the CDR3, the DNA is TGTGCCTGGAGAAGACAGCCCGGAAGCTCTGGAAACACCATATATTTT. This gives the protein CAWRRQPGSSGNTIYF.